A selection of T cell receptor beta chains follows, all from one sample in a study of blood T cells in healthy people across ages. A single record per CDR3 protein comes from TCRdb applying MiXCR to the 5' RACE reads. The data show over a million distinct CDR3 sequences, around two fifths seen once. The sample comprised blood. All receptors derive from a woman aged 18-29 years in good health. Each CDR3 is given with its conserved first and last residue. A D gene is named only where the DNA matches it firmly. Size values are once, few and many counts, or a class for expanded clones, and some rows have none.

DNA: TGTGCCTGGAGTGTTGGACAGACCTACGAGCAGTACTTC
CDR3: CAWSVGQTYEQYF
J: TRBJ2-7
V: TRBV30
D: NA
size: NA

DNA: TGTGCCAGCAGCAGGGACAGCCAACAAGAGACCCAGTACTTC
CDR3: CASSRDSQQETQYF
J: TRBJ2-5
V: TRBV7-3
D: TRBD1
size: NA

DNA: TGTGCTAGTGCTCGAGGACAGGGCGCCTACGAGCAGTACTTC
CDR3: CASARGQGAYEQYF
J: TRBJ2-7
V: TRBV12-5
D: TRBD1
size: NA

DNA: TGTGCCACCCAGTCGAGGAACACCGGGGAGCTGTTTTTT
CDR3: CATQSRNTGELFF
J: TRBJ2-2
V: TRBV24-1
D: NA
size: NA

DNA: TGCAGTACGCCTAGGACAGGGACCACAGATACGCAGTATTTT
CDR3: CSTPRTGTTDTQYF
J: TRBJ2-3
V: TRBV20-1
D: TRBD1
size: NA

DNA: TGCAGTGCTAGAGCCCCAAACGGACAGGGCATGGACTGGGAGACCCAGTACTTC
CDR3: CSARAPNGQGMDWETQYF
J: TRBJ2-5
V: TRBV20-1
D: TRBD1
size: NA

DNA: TGTGCCAGCAGTCTGAGTGGTGCCCCGGGCTATAATTCACCCCTCCACTTT
CDR3: CASSLSGAPGYNSPLHF
J: TRBJ1-6
V: TRBV12-3/TRBV12-4
D: NA
size: NA

DNA: TGCGCCAGCAGCCAGGCCCCAGATAATTCACCCCTCCACTTT
CDR3: CASSQAPDNSPLHF
J: TRBJ1-6
V: TRBV4-1
D: NA
size: few

DNA: TGTGCCAGCAGCCCCCCGGCTCCTAACTATGGCTACACCTTC
CDR3: CASSPPAPNYGYTF
J: TRBJ1-2
V: TRBV7-9
D: NA
size: NA

DNA: TGCAGTGCTAGTTCTGGCGGGGGGGCCGTTGGGCTGAATGAGCAGTACTTC
CDR3: CSASSGGGAVGLNEQYF
J: TRBJ2-7
V: TRBV20-1
D: TRBD2
size: once

DNA: TGTGCCACCAGCCTACAGGCTAGCGGGGAGGCAGATACGCAGTATTTT
CDR3: CATSLQASGEADTQYF
J: TRBJ2-3
V: TRBV15
D: TRBD2
size: few

DNA: TGCAGCGTTCTGGGTGAGGAGTTTTCTCACGAGCAGTACTTC
CDR3: CSVLGEEFSHEQYF
J: TRBJ2-7
V: TRBV29-1
D: NA
size: NA

DNA: TGTGCCATCAGTGAGTCCGGGACTAGCGGGAACAATGAGCAGTTCTTC
CDR3: CAISESGTSGNNEQFF
J: TRBJ2-1
V: TRBV10-3
D: TRBD2
size: few

DNA: TGCAGTGCTAGCCGGATAGATTACAATGAGCAGTTCTTC
CDR3: CSASRIDYNEQFF
J: TRBJ2-1
V: TRBV20-1
D: NA
size: NA

DNA: TGTGCCAGCATACCGGGGGACAGGAAGAGGACTGAAGCTTTCTTT
CDR3: CASIPGDRKRTEAFF
J: TRBJ1-1
V: TRBV12-3/TRBV12-4
D: TRBD1
size: few

DNA: TGTGCCAGCAGTGAAGTAGGACTAGCGGGGGCGAACCAGTACTTC
CDR3: CASSEVGLAGANQYF
J: TRBJ2-5
V: TRBV25-1
D: TRBD2
size: once

DNA: TGTGCCAGCAGCTTAAACGCCTACGAGCAGTTCTTC
CDR3: CASSLNAYEQFF
J: TRBJ2-1
V: TRBV7-2
D: NA
size: NA

DNA: TGCGCCAGCAGCCCGGGGGGCGGACACTCGAACACTGAAGCTTTCTTT
CDR3: CASSPGGGHSNTEAFF
J: TRBJ1-1
V: TRBV5-1
D: NA
size: NA

DNA: TGTGCCAGCAGGCTACAGGGAGAGACCCAGTACTTC
CDR3: CASRLQGETQYF
J: TRBJ2-5
V: TRBV28
D: NA
size: NA

DNA: TGCGCCAGCGGCATTGGGACAGGGATCGACGAGCAGTACTTC
CDR3: CASGIGTGIDEQYF
J: TRBJ2-7
V: TRBV5-1
D: TRBD1
size: NA

DNA: TGTGCCAGCAGTTTACTTTTCCCAGACGATAGCGGGAGGGCCTTATCCTACAATGAGCAGTACTTC
CDR3: CASSLLFPDDSGRALSYNEQYF
J: TRBJ2-5
V: TRBV12-3/TRBV12-4
D: TRBD2
size: NA

DNA: TGTGCCACCAGCAGAGTATCGGACAGGAACTACGAGCAGTACTTC
CDR3: CATSRVSDRNYEQYF
J: TRBJ2-7
V: TRBV15
D: TRBD1
size: NA

DNA: TGTGCCACCAGCCGACCGGGACAGGGTCATGAGCAGTACTTC
CDR3: CATSRPGQGHEQYF
J: TRBJ2-7
V: TRBV15
D: TRBD1
size: NA

DNA: TGCAGTGCTTGGACTAGTCTGTACAATGAGCAGTTCTTC
CDR3: CSAWTSLYNEQFF
J: TRBJ2-1
V: TRBV20-1
D: TRBD2
size: NA

DNA: TGTGCCAGCAGCGTACCACAGGGGTATGAGCAGTTCTTC
CDR3: CASSVPQGYEQFF
J: TRBJ2-1
V: TRBV7-9
D: TRBD1
size: NA

DNA: TGTGCTAGTGGTTTGGGCCCCGAGCAGCCCTCTAACTATGGCTACACCTTC
CDR3: CASGLGPEQPSNYGYTF
J: TRBJ1-2
V: TRBV12-5
D: NA
size: NA

DNA: TGTGCCAGCATTAGGGGCCCGGGCCAAGAGACCCAGTACTTC
CDR3: CASIRGPGQETQYF
J: TRBJ2-5
V: TRBV6-5
D: NA
size: NA

DNA: TGTGCCAGCAGCCCTGGACAGCTTTCCGAGCAGTACTTC
CDR3: CASSPGQLSEQYF
J: TRBJ2-7
V: TRBV11-2
D: NA
size: few

DNA: TGTGCCAGCAGCCAACAAAGCCTAGGGACCCGGGGGACTAGAAATCGCCAAGAGACCCAGTACTTC
CDR3: CASSQQSLGTRGTRNRQETQYF
J: TRBJ2-5
V: TRBV4-2
D: TRBD2
size: NA

DNA: TGTGCCAGCAGCTTAGCGCGGCCAGGGGGCAAATCTCAGCCCCAGCATTTT
CDR3: CASSLARPGGKSQPQHF
J: TRBJ1-5
V: TRBV7-8
D: TRBD1
size: few

DNA: TGCAGAGCTAGAGATGGACAGGCCAAGGGGACTGAAGCTTTCTTT
CDR3: CRARDGQAKGTEAFF
J: TRBJ1-1
V: TRBV20-1
D: TRBD1
size: NA

DNA: TGCGCCAGCAGCCCCCCCCGAGAGGCGAGCACAGATACGCAGTATTTT
CDR3: CASSPPREASTDTQYF
J: TRBJ2-3
V: TRBV5-1
D: NA
size: many

DNA: TGTGCCAGCAACTACGAGGGGGGACAGGCTCCTAGCACAGATACGCAGTATTTT
CDR3: CASNYEGGQAPSTDTQYF
J: TRBJ2-3
V: TRBV6-1
D: TRBD1
size: few

DNA: TGTGCCAGCAGTTCTAATACCAATGAGCAGTTCTTC
CDR3: CASSSNTNEQFF
J: TRBJ2-1
V: TRBV6-5
D: NA
size: NA

DNA: TGTGCCAGTGGAACAAAAGTGTACTTC
CDR3: CASGTKVYF
J: TRBJ2-5
V: TRBV28
D: NA
size: NA

DNA: TGCAGTGAGGGGGCACACGAGACCCAGTACTTC
CDR3: CSEGAHETQYF
J: TRBJ2-5
V: TRBV20-1
D: TRBD1
size: NA

DNA: TGCAGTGCTAGAGATCAGGACAGGGAGGGGACCCACTGGAATACGCAGTATTTT
CDR3: CSARDQDREGTHWNTQYF
J: TRBJ2-3
V: TRBV20-1
D: NA
size: NA

DNA: TGTGCCAGCAGCCAACAGGGACAGGGCGGTCAGCCCCAGCATTTT
CDR3: CASSQQGQGGQPQHF
J: TRBJ1-5
V: TRBV4-2
D: TRBD1
size: few

DNA: TGTGCCAGCTCCCACAGGGTCTACGAGCAGTACTTC
CDR3: CASSHRVYEQYF
J: TRBJ2-7
V: TRBV14
D: NA
size: NA

DNA: TGTGCCAGCAGGGGAACAGGGTCGAATTCACCCCTCCACTTT
CDR3: CASRGTGSNSPLHF
J: TRBJ1-6
V: TRBV2
D: NA
size: many

DNA: TGCAGTGCTATCCGACAGGAGGTTTACAATGAGCAGTTCTTC
CDR3: CSAIRQEVYNEQFF
J: TRBJ2-1
V: TRBV20-1
D: NA
size: many

DNA: TGTGCCAGCACCGCCCTAGGGGACAGGGGGCGCAAGGCTAATCAGCCCCAGCATTTT
CDR3: CASTALGDRGRKANQPQHF
J: TRBJ1-5
V: TRBV27
D: TRBD1
size: NA

DNA: TGCAGCGTTCGTGCTAGCGGAGGAAGCTCCTACAATGAGCAGTTCTTC
CDR3: CSVRASGGSSYNEQFF
J: TRBJ2-1
V: TRBV29-1
D: TRBD2
size: NA

DNA: TGTGCCAGCAGCTCGCACTACGAGCAGTACTTC
CDR3: CASSSHYEQYF
J: TRBJ2-7
V: TRBV12-3/TRBV12-4
D: NA
size: many

DNA: TGCGCCAGCAGCTCTTGGGACAGGTCGTCCTACGAGCAGTACTTC
CDR3: CASSSWDRSSYEQYF
J: TRBJ2-7
V: TRBV5-1
D: TRBD1
size: few

DNA: TGTGCCAGCAGCTTGGTAGGGACCACCGGGGAGCTGTTTTTT
CDR3: CASSLVGTTGELFF
J: TRBJ2-2
V: TRBV5-5
D: NA
size: NA

DNA: TGTGCCAGCAGTTTAAGAGGCCGGGAGCGGTACAATGAGCAGTTCTTC
CDR3: CASSLRGRERYNEQFF
J: TRBJ2-1
V: TRBV12-3/TRBV12-4
D: NA
size: NA

DNA: TGTGCCAGCAGCCCCGGACCGTCCCTAGAGACCCAGTACTTC
CDR3: CASSPGPSLETQYF
J: TRBJ2-5
V: TRBV11-2
D: NA
size: NA

DNA: TGTGCCAGCAGTTTAGCATGGGGACTCAGCTCCTACGAGCAGTACTTC
CDR3: CASSLAWGLSSYEQYF
J: TRBJ2-7
V: TRBV27
D: NA
size: NA

DNA: TGTGCCAGCGTAGGGGAGGACGGGGAGCTGTTTTTT
CDR3: CASVGEDGELFF
J: TRBJ2-2
V: TRBV2
D: NA
size: NA

DNA: TGCAGTGCTAGAGATGACTTGGGGGTGGGTGAGCAGTACTTC
CDR3: CSARDDLGVGEQYF
J: TRBJ2-5
V: TRBV20-1
D: NA
size: NA

DNA: TGTGCCAGCCGCACAGGGAACATTCAGTACTTC
CDR3: CASRTGNIQYF
J: TRBJ2-4
V: TRBV6-6
D: NA
size: many

DNA: TGTGCCAGCAGCCTCTGGCTAGCGGGTACTAATGAGCAGTTCTTC
CDR3: CASSLWLAGTNEQFF
J: TRBJ2-1
V: TRBV12-3/TRBV12-4
D: TRBD2
size: few